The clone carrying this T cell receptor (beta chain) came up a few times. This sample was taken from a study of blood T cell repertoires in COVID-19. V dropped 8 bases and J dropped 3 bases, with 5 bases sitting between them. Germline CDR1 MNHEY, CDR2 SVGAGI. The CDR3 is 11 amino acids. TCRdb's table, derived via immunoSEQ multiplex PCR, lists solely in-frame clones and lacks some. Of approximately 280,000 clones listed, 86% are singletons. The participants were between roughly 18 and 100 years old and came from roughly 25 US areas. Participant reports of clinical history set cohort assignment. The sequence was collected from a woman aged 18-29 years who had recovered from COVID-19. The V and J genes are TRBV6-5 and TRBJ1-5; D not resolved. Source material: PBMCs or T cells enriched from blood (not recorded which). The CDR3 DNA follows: TGTGCCAGCGGCATCAATCAGCCCCAGCATTTT. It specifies CASGINQPQHF.